This T cell receptor (beta chain) was sequenced in a study of blood T cell repertoires in COVID-19. The germline V and J ends were trimmed by 4 bases and 5 bases, with 11 bases remaining between them. The length of the CDR3 is 14 residues. Germline V lookup: CDR1 SGHAT, CDR2 FQDESV (reference sequence). Assay: immunoSEQ multiplex PCR; the TCRdb copy retains only in-frame clones and omits some. The sample comprises about 92,000 clones, 80% of which are singletons, and about 8.1% rests with the top ten. This rearrangement joins TRBV11-1 to TRBJ1-4; D call uncertain. The sequenced sample consisted of peripheral blood. The receptor was derived from a man aged 45-65 years who had recovered from COVID-19. The CDR3 sequence: CASSSGRGNEKLFF. In DNA, the CDR3 is TGTGCCAGCAGCTCCGGGAGAGGGAATGAAAAACTGTTTTTT.